This passage covers 21 T cell receptor beta chains from one sample sequenced in a study of blood T cell repertoires in COVID-19. Sequenced by immunoSEQ multiplex PCR; TCRdb stores in-frame clones only, minus some. Here the sample spans fewer than 200,000 clones, 60% to 85% being singletons. The sequenced sample was peripheral blood. All receptors derive from a man aged 60 to 75 with acute or convalescent COVID-19.

The chain carries TRBV12-3 or TRBV12-4 and TRBJ2-1; D might be TRBD1 (7 bases). The CDR3 has 12 residues. V gave up 6 bases and J gave up 9 bases, with 12 bases separating them. CDR3 DNA: TGTGCCAGCAGCCAGGGGGGAACTGAGCAGTTCTTC. Its translation is CASSQGGTEQFF.

The chain has TRBV30 and TRBJ1-1; D is possibly TRBD1 (5 bases). Per the germline V gene, CDR1 is GTSNPN and CDR2 is SVGIG (reference sequence). The CDR3 is 14 amino acids. Trimming cost V 0 bases and J 4 bases, with 12 bases left between them. The CDR3, as DNA: TGTGCCTGGAGTGTACCGGTGGGGGGCACTGAAGCTTTCTTT. It codes for CAWSVPVGGTEAFF.

This clone was detected a few times. V usage is TRBV5-1 and J usage is TRBJ1-3; 7 nucleotides agree with TRBD1. J was trimmed by 0 bases and V by 8 bases; bases with no gene match: 8. The length of the CDR3 is 15 residues. Germline values: CDR1 SGHRS, CDR2 YFSETQ. CDR3 protein: CASKGQAASGNTIYF. The CDR3 DNA is TGCGCCAGTAAAGGACAGGCTGCCTCTGGAAACACCATATATTTT. Using reference TRBV5-1 and TRBJ1-3 for the parts outside the CDR3, the full variable domain is KAGVTQTPRYLIKTRGQQVTLSCSPISGHRSVSWYQQTPGQGLQFLFEYFSETQRNKGNFPGRFSGRQFSNSRSEMNVSTLELGDSALYLCASKGQAASGNTIYFGEGSWLTVV.

V is TRBV6-5 and J is TRBJ2-3, with 7 bases aligning to TRBD2. The CDR3 loop spans 14 amino acids. The germline gives CDR1 MNHEY, CDR2 SVGAGI. Germline trimming cut 2 bases from V and 4 bases from J; bases unmatched to any gene: 3. The DNA for the CDR3 is TGTGCCAGCAGTTACGGGGGGGAGGCAGATACGCAGTATTTT. Its translation: CASSYGGEADTQYF.

This sequence joins TRBV5-5 and TRBJ2-7; 7 bases align to TRBD1. Germline assignment: CDR1 SGHKS and CDR2 YYEKEE (reference sequence). The CDR3 has 16 residues. The J segment lost 3 bases and the V segment lost 0 bases, leaving 9 bases of the junction unmatched. The CDR3 bases are TGTGCCAGCAGCTTGGAGGGGGCAGCGAACTACTACGAGCAGTACTTC. Its protein product is CASSLEGAANYYEQYF. Looking up the rest from reference TRBV5-5 and TRBJ2-7 gives the full variable domain: DAGVTQSPTHLIKTRGQQVTLRCSPISGHKSVSWYQQVLGQGPQFIFQYYEKEERGRGNFPDRFSARQFPNYSSELNVNALLLGDSALYLCASSLEGAANYYEQYFGPGTRLTVT.

This chain uses TRBV2 with TRBJ1-2; D not certain. In germline, CDR1 is SNHLY, CDR2 FYNNEI. V dropped 4 bases and J dropped 5 bases, with 11 bases sitting between them. The CDR3 contains 13 residues. CDR3 sequence reads: CASSGALYYGYTF. CDR3 nucleotide sequence: TGTGCCAGCAGTGGAGCACTTTATTATGGCTACACCTTC.

The V call is TRBV5-4, the J call TRBJ2-7; 10 positions match TRBD1. CDR3 length: 15 amino acids. Germline CDR1 SGHNT, CDR2 YYREEE (reference sequence). Trimming took 2 bases from V and 3 from J; bases not matched to a gene: 5. CDR3 loop: CASSFGGDRGYEQYF. In nucleotides, the CDR3 is TGTGCCAGCAGCTTTGGTGGGGACAGGGGCTACGAGCAGTACTTC.

This clone was seen a single time. The chain is built from TRBV11-2 and TRBJ2-2; 8 bases are a match to TRBD2. CDR3 size: 17 residues. V lost 3 bases to trimming and J lost 5 bases; unmatched junction nucleotides: 11. Germline values: CDR1 SGHAT, CDR2 FQNNGV. The CDR3 region has the DNA TGTGCCAGCAGCTTGATAGCGGGGCAATTAGGGACCGGGGAGCTGTTTTTT. Amino acid sequence: CASSLIAGQLGTGELFF.

The chain uses TRBV19 and TRBJ2-1, with TRBD1 matching 8 bases. Germline CDR1 reads LNHDA; CDR2 reads SQIVND (reference sequence). The V and J ends lost 1 base and 10 bases, in that order; junction bases with no gene match: 18. CDR3 length: 18 residues. CDR3 nucleotides: TGTGCCAGTAGTATAGTGAGTCGGGGGCAGGGGGCGGCTAGGGAGCAGTTCTTC. This encodes CASSIVSRGQGAAREQFF.

This clone came up a few times. CDR3 sequence (DNA): TGCAGTGCTAGTCCGGGATCAATGGGTTCACCCCTCCACTTT. Translation gives CSASPGSMGSPLHF. The gene calls are TRBV20-1 and TRBJ1-6; D uncertain. The CDR3 is 14 residues long. Trimming cost V 3 bases and J 9 bases, with 15 bases left between them. CDR1 is DFQATT and CDR2 is SNEGSKA in the germline V gene (reference sequence).

This rearrangement joins TRBV5-8 to TRBJ2-7, with TRBD2 matching 8 bases. Germline assignment: CDR1 SGHTS and CDR2 YDEGEE. The junction had 8 bases not matched to a gene; V was cut back by 7 bases and J by 2 bases. The CDR3 is 14 residues long. The CDR3 sequence is CASPGGGRPYEQYF. The CDR3 DNA follows: TGTGCCAGCCCGGGGGGGGGTCGCCCCTACGAGCAGTACTTC. Variable domain in full (rest from reference TRBV5-8 and TRBJ2-7): EAGVTQSPTHLIKTRGQQATLRCSPISGHTSVYWYQQALGLGLQFLLWYDEGEERNRGNFPPRFSGRQFPNYSSELNVNALELEDSALYLCASPGGGRPYEQYFGPGTRLTVT.

For the CDR3, the DNA is TGTGCCAGCAGCTCAGCGGAGAGCTCCTACAATGAGCAGTTCTTC. Translating gives CASSSAESSYNEQFF. The chain combines TRBV5-4 with TRBJ2-1, with D possibly being TRBD2 (5 bases). The CDR3 has 15 amino acids. V lost 3 bases and J lost 0, with 10 bases in between. Looked up from germline, CDR1 is SGHNT and CDR2 is YYREEE (reference sequence).

The chain employs TRBV6-5 and TRBJ2-1, with 9 positions matching TRBD1. This CDR3 is built from 15 residues. The V segment lost 4 bases and the J segment 7 bases; nucleotides outside the gene matches: 8. CDR1 and CDR2 from the germline V gene are MNHEY and SVGAGI. CDR3 DNA: TGTGCCAGCAGTTTAACGGGACAGGGCGGAAATGAGCAGTTCTTC. Translating gives CASSLTGQGGNEQFF.

V usage is TRBV2 and J usage is TRBJ1-5; D remains ambiguous. V lost 8 bases to trimming and J lost 6 bases, with 14 bases between them. The CDR3 extends over 13 amino acids. In germline, CDR1 is SNHLY, CDR2 FYNNEI. The CDR3 here is CASVSGSGQPQHF. The CDR3 nucleotides are TGTGCCAGCGTGTCCGGGAGCGGTCAGCCCCAGCATTTT.

J is TRBJ1-6 and V is TRBV2; tentative D call: TRBD1 (5 bases). Germline CDR1 reads SNHLY; CDR2 reads FYNNEI. The length of the CDR3 is 14 residues. Trimming pared 5 bases from V and 5 bases from J, leaving 10 bases between. The CDR3: CASSIGTNNSPLHF. In nucleotides, the CDR3 is TGTGCCAGCAGTATTGGGACTAATAATTCACCCCTCCACTTT.

The chain joins TRBV27 to TRBJ1-1; 7 positions agree with TRBD1. V lost 5 bases to trimming and J lost 0 bases; unmatched junction nucleotides: 9. The CDR3 has 16 amino acids. CDR1 and CDR2 (germline): MNHEY, SMNVEV (reference sequence). The CDR3 bases are TGTGCCAGCAGTACACCACAGGGGACCATGAACACTGAAGCTTTCTTT. This encodes CASSTPQGTMNTEAFF.

The chain has TRBV20-1 and TRBJ2-7, with 9 bases that match TRBD1. The CDR3 consists of 11 residues. CDR1 DFQATT and CDR2 SNEGSKA come from the germline V gene (reference sequence). Trimming cost V 5 bases and J 12 bases; bases outside gene matches: 8. CDR3 sequence (DNA): TGCAGTGCTCCGGACAGGGGCCCCCGGTACTTC. Translation gives CSAPDRGPRYF.

The J gene is TRBJ2-5, the V gene TRBV19; D is possibly TRBD2 (5 bases). Looked up from germline, CDR1 is LNHDA and CDR2 is SQIVND (reference sequence). V dropped 3 bases and J dropped 4 bases, with 12 bases sitting between them. The CDR3 is 14 residues long. CDR3 in DNA: TGTGCCAGTAGTATCGAGGGCCCCATAGAGACCCAGTACTTC. Protein sequence: CASSIEGPIETQYF.

The V gene is TRBV4-1, the J gene TRBJ2-1, with 7 bases fitting TRBD1. From germline, CDR1 is MGHRA and CDR2 YSYEKL. V dropped 3 bases and J dropped 7; count of bases not matched to a gene: 9. This CDR3 has 15 residues. The CDR3 bases are TGCGCCAGCAGCCACCAAGAGGACAGGATAAATGAGCAGTTCTTC. Protein product: CASSHQEDRINEQFF.

The CDR3 sequence: CASGRGYGNTIYF. CDR3 nucleotides: TGTGCCAGTGGGAGGGGATACGGAAACACCATATATTTT. The rearrangement joins TRBV5-6 to TRBJ1-3; a weak D match, TRBD1 (5 bases). This CDR3 is 13 amino acids long. Germline V lookup: CDR1 SGHDT, CDR2 YYEEEE. The V end was cut by 8 bases, the J end by 4 bases, with 13 bases between.

The rearrangement links TRBV24-1 to TRBJ2-1; 8 nucleotides agree with TRBD1. The CDR3 extends over 16 amino acids. The germline V gene has CDR1 KGHDR and CDR2 SFDVKD. V was pared by 1 base and J by 8 bases, with 9 bases of the junction left unmatched. CDR3 in DNA: TGTGCCACCAGTGATTTACGAGCAGGGGGCTCGGATGAGCAGTTCTTC. Protein product: CATSDLRAGGSDEQFF.